One sample yielded the 6 T cell receptor beta chains listed below, sequenced in a study of circulating and synovial CD4+ cells in juvenile arthritis. Sequencing used immunoSEQ multiplex PCR; TCRdb keeps in-frame clones, though not all of them. This repertoire shows about 33,000 clones, more than 90% found once; its top ten account for 0.55% to 0.85%. The specimen sequenced was CD4+ T cells from blood. The origin of the receptors is a human donor with juvenile idiopathic arthritis.

The J gene is TRBJ2-7, the V gene TRBV5-4; a weak D match, TRBD2 (5 bases). The germline CDR1 and CDR2 sequences are SGHNT and YYREEE (reference sequence). The CDR3 covers 17 residues. Trimming cost V 0 bases and J 2 bases, with 18 bases left between them. The CDR3 region has the DNA TGTGCCAGCAGCTTGGGGCAGGAGGTGGACGAGCCCTACGAGCAGTACTTC. This codes for CASSLGQEVDEPYEQYF.

For the CDR3, the DNA is TGTGCCAGCAGCTTGGCTAGCGGGAGCACAGATACGCAGTATTTT. This translates into CASSLASGSTDTQYF. The V gene is TRBV7-3, the J gene TRBJ2-3; 8 nucleotides align to TRBD2. Trimming at V came to 3 bases and at J to 0 bases, leaving 2 bases not matched to a gene. The germline CDR1 and CDR2 sequences are SGHTA and FQGTGA. This CDR3 is built from 15 residues. Looking up the rest from reference TRBV7-3 and TRBJ2-3 gives the full variable domain: GAGVSQTPSNKVTEKGKYVELRCDPISGHTALYWYRQSLGQGPEFLIYFQGTGAADDSGLPNDRFFAVRPEGSVSTLKIQRTERGDSAVYLCASSLASGSTDTQYFGPGTRLTVL.

The chain employs TRBV10-3 and TRBJ1-4; D is undetermined. Trimming left V 6 bases short and J 4 bases short, with 9 bases between. CDR1 and CDR2 from the germline V gene are ENHRY and SYGVKD. CDR3 length: 13 amino acids. The CDR3 DNA sequence: TGTGCCATCAGGGCGGGTGTTAATGAAAAACTGTTTTTT. This codes for CAIRAGVNEKLFF.

The chain is built from TRBV4-3 and TRBJ2-1, with TRBD2 matching over 13 bases. Germline V gives CDR1 LGHNA, CDR2 YSLEER. This CDR3 has 15 amino acids. J lost 5 bases, V lost 4 bases, and 2 bases had no gene match. CDR3 coding DNA: TGCGCCAGCAGCCTACTAGCGGGGGGGAACAATGAGCAGTTCTTC. Its protein is CASSLLAGGNNEQFF.

This clone appeared once. The chain is built from TRBV18 and TRBJ2-5; tentatively, D is TRBD2 (5 bases). Between the trimmed V and J ends, which lost 6 bases and 0 bases, there was a span of 23 bases. The CDR3 covers 18 residues. Germline CDR1 KGHSH, CDR2 LQKENI. In nucleotides, the CDR3 is TGTGCCAGCTCGCTAGTGATGATGGGGTACGGGGACCAAGAGACCCAGTACTTC. Translated: CASSLVMMGYGDQETQYF.

The chain uses TRBV6-5 and TRBJ2-2; D is possibly TRBD2 (6 bases). The CDR3 spans 13 residues. Germline CDR1 and CDR2: MNHEY and SVGAGI. Between the trimmed V and J ends, which lost 7 bases and 3 bases, there was a span of 9 bases. The DNA for the CDR3 is TGTGCCAGCATTCAGCGGGACACCGGGGAGCTGTTTTTT. Translating gives CASIQRDTGELFF.